The 4 T cell receptor beta chains in this list originate from one sample, sequenced in a study of blood T cell repertoires in COVID-19. Libraries were prepared by immunoSEQ multiplex PCR; TCRdb keeps only in-frame clonotypes and omits some of them. The sample has 100,000 to 150,000 clones; roughly 90% are singletons. The sample comprised peripheral blood. The source of these receptors is a woman over 75 with acute or convalescent COVID-19.

This rearrangement joins TRBV18 to TRBJ2-1; D remains ambiguous. Per the germline V gene, CDR1 is KGHSH and CDR2 is LQKENI. V dropped 2 bases and J dropped 4 bases, with 3 bases sitting between them. The CDR3 length is 12 residues. The CDR3 here is CASSPLYNEQFF. The CDR3 DNA sequence: TGTGCCAGCTCACCATTATACAATGAGCAGTTCTTC. Supplemented by reference TRBV18 and TRBJ2-1, the full variable domain reads NAGVMQNPRHLVRRRGQEARLRCSPMKGHSHVYWYRQLPEEGLKFMVYLQKENIIDESGMPKERFSAEFPKEGPSILRIQQVVRGDSAAYFCASSPLYNEQFFGPGTRLTVL.

This chain links TRBV6-4 with TRBJ2-3; TRBD1 matches 12 bases. The CDR3 has 15 residues. Losses at the gene ends were 4 bases for V and 8 bases for J; bases not matched to a gene: 7. Germline V CDR1 and CDR2: MRHNA, SNTAGT. This chain's CDR3 is CASSAGTGGFATQYF. The CDR3, as DNA: TGTGCCAGCAGTGCCGGGACAGGGGGCTTCGCTACGCAGTATTTT.

This chain links TRBV28 with TRBJ2-3; 7 bases map to TRBD1. Trimming cost V 1 base and J 4 bases; bases outside gene matches: 5. This CDR3 region has 15 residues. The germline V gene encodes CDR1 MDHEN and CDR2 SYDVKM. The CDR3: CASSLYRGAPDTQYF. For the CDR3, the DNA is TGTGCCAGCAGTTTATACAGGGGAGCCCCAGATACGCAGTATTTT.

The CDR3 nucleotides are TGTGCCAGCAGTTACACGGGGAGCACTGAAGCTTTCTTT. Residues: CASSYTGSTEAFF. The chain uses TRBV6-2 or TRBV6-3 and TRBJ1-1, with D hard to call. Trimming shortened V by 2 bases and J by 4 bases, and 8 bases separated the two germline ends. CDR3 length equals 13 residues. Germline V gene data show CDR1 as MNHEY and CDR2 as SVGEGT.